This TCR beta chain was recorded in a study of tumor and adjacent non-tumor tissue in lung cancer. Study background: The cohort had about 12 adenocarcinoma, 2 squamous cell and 1 small cell patients. Patients were aged about 30 to 76, some 10 men and about five women, stage I to III.

As concerns this clonotype: What it binds is not known.

The CDR3 contains 15 residues. Germline V gene data show CDR1 as MNHEY and CDR2 as SVGAGI. This sample's RNA came from whole unsorted tissue. Three rounds of nested PCR, following a modified ARM-PCR protocol, produced the TCRbeta library. TCRdb used MiXCR to reprocess the multiplex PCR reads, holding one entry per CDR3 protein. The sample records 78,000 or so distinct CDR3 sequences, roughly 80% being singletons. Overall study findings and caveats: In normal lung, the top 100 clones were significantly more dominant than in tumor.

The source is a woman aged 50 to 60 with non-small cell lung cancer. Material for sequencing was lung tumor tissue. The chain combines TRBV6-5 with TRBJ1-5; TRBD1 is a possible D gene (5 bases). The J call may be wrong; the DNA end is better matched by TRBJ2-3. The CDR3 bases are TGTGCCAACAGCCCTGACAGCAATAGCAATCAGCCCCAGTATTTT. Its protein is CANSPDSNSNQPQYF.